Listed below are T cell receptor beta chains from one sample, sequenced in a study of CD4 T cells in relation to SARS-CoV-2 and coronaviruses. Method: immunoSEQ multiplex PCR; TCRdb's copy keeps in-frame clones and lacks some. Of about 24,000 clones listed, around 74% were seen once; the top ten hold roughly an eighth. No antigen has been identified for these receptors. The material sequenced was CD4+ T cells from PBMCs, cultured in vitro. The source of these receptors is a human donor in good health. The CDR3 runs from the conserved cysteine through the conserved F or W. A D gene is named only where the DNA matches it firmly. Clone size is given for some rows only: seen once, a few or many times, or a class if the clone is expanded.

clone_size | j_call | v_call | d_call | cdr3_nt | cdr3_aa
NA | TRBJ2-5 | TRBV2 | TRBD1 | TGTGCCAGCAGGGATCGGGGACAGTTCGGAGAGACCCAGTACTTC | CASRDRGQFGETQYF
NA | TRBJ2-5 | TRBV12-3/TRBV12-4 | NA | TGTGCCAGCAGCCCGGGACTGCAAGAGACCCAGTACTTC | CASSPGLQETQYF
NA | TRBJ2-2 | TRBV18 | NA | TGTGCCAGCTCACCCGCCGGGACGACGAACACCGGGGAGCTGTTTTTT | CASSPAGTTNTGELFF
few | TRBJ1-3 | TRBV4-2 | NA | TGTGCCAGCAGCCAAGATCCTGGGGTCAGGGTCGGAAACACCATATATTTT | CASSQDPGVRVGNTIYF
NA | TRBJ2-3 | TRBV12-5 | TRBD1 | TGTGCTAGTGGTCCGACAGGGGTCCCAATAACTCACCAGAAAGATACGCAGTATTTT | CASGPTGVPITHQKDTQYF
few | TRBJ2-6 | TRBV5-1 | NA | TGCGCCAGCAGCTTGGAGGCCGGCTCTGGGGCCAACGTCCTGACTTTC | CASSLEAGSGANVLTF
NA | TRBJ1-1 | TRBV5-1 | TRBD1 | TGCGCCAGCAGCTTGCGGCAGGGGGGGCAGGGTAGCACTGAAGCTTTCTTT | CASSLRQGGQGSTEAFF
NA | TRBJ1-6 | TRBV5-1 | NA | TGCGCCAGCAGCTTGGACGACAGTTTCGATTCACCCCTCCACTTT | CASSLDDSFDSPLHF
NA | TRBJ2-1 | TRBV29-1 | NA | TGCAGCGCCGGACCTAAACTGGGGGATGAGCAGTTCTTC | CSAGPKLGDEQFF
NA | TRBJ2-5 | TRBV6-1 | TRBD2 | TGTGCCAGCAGTGAAATAACAGGCACCTTAGCGGGAGAGGGGACAACCCAGTACTTC | CASSEITGTLAGEGTTQYF
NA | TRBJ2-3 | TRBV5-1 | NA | TGCGCCAGCAGCTTGGCTCTCACAACAGACACAGATACGCAGTATTTT | CASSLALTTDTDTQYF
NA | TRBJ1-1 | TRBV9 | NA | TGTGCCAGCAGCGTAGAACAGAGGAACACTGAAGCTTTCTTT | CASSVEQRNTEAFF
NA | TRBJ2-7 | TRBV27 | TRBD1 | TGTGCCAGCAGTCCAGGGCCGGGACAGGGTCCCCACGAGCAGTACTTC | CASSPGPGQGPHEQYF
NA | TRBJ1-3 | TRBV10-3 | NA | TGTGCCACCCGGGACACCCCCTCTGGAAACACCATATATTTT | CATRDTPSGNTIYF
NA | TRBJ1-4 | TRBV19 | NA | TGTGCCAGTAGTATGGGCAGGGATGAAAAACTGTTTTTT | CASSMGRDEKLFF
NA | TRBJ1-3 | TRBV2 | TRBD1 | TGTGCCAGCAGTGATGGACAGGGGGCTGAAAACACCATATATTTT | CASSDGQGAENTIYF
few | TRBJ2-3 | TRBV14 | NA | TGTGCCAGCAGCCATCGTAAAGATACGCAGTATTTT | CASSHRKDTQYF
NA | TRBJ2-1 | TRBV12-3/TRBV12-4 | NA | TGTGCCAGCAGGGGCGTCCGGAGTGAGCAGTTCTTC | CASRGVRSEQFF
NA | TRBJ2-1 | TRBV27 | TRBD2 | TGTGCCAGCAGTTTATCGAGACTTAGCGGGAGCGGTGGTGAGCAGTTCTTC | CASSLSRLSGSGGEQFF
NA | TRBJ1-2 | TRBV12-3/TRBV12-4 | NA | TGTGCCAGCAGTTCTACAGGGAACTATGGCTACACCTTC | CASSSTGNYGYTF
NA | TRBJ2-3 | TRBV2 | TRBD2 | TGTGCCAGCAGGGAAGGACTAGCTTTCGATACGCAGTATTTT | CASREGLAFDTQYF
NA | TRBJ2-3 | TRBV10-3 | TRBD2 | TGTGCCATCAGGAATTTAGCGGGAGACGCAGATACGCAGTATTTT | CAIRNLAGDADTQYF
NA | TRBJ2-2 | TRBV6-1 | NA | TGTGCCAGCAGTGAAAGGGGGAGGGGCGGGGAGCTGTTTTTT | CASSERGRGGELFF
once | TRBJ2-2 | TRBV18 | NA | TGTGCCAGCTCACCAGAGGCGGCCAGAGGGGACACCGGGGAGCTGTTTTTT | CASSPEAARGDTGELFF
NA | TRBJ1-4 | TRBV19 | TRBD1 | TGTGCCAGTACCCCAGACAGGGGCACCTCGAAACTGTTTTTT | CASTPDRGTSKLFF
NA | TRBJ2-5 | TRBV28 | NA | TGTGCCAGCGGTGTTAAGTACGAGACCCAGTACTTC | CASGVKYETQYF
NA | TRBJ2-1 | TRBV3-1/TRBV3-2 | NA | TGTGCCAGCACCCAGGGGCGGGACGCACCTCAGCAGTTCTTC | CASTQGRDAPQQFF
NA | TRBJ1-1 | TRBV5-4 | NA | TGTGCCAGCAACCCGGGGGGGTGGAACACTGGAGCTTTCTTT | CASNPGGWNTGAFF
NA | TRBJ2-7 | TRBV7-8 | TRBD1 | TGTGCCAGCAGCCCTGGACAGGGGGCCTACGAGCAGTACTTC | CASSPGQGAYEQYF
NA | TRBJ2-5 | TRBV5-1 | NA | TGCGCCAGCAGCTTGGATGCGGGCCAAGAGACCCAGTACTTC | CASSLDAGQETQYF
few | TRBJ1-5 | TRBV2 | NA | TGTGCCAGCAGGCCTACGGGGGAAGGTCAGCCCCAGCATTTT | CASRPTGEGQPQHF
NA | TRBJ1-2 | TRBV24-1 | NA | TGTGCCACCAGTGATTTATGGGGGGACGGCTACACCTTC | CATSDLWGDGYTF
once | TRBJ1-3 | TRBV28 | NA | TGTGCCAGCAGTCGGGGGCGTTATGGAAACACCATATATTTT | CASSRGRYGNTIYF
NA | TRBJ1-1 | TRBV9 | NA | TGTGCCAGCAGCGTAGTTCACCACACTGAAGCTTTCTTT | CASSVVHHTEAFF
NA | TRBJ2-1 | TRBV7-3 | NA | TGTGCCAGCAGCTTAATCACAGTCTCCTACAATGAGCAGTTCTTC | CASSLITVSYNEQFF
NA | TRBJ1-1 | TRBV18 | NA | TGTGCCAGCTCATCACAACGGACGGAGAACACTGAAGCTTTCTTT | CASSSQRTENTEAFF
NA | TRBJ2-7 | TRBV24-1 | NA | TGTGCCACCAGTTCTCCCAGCTCCTACGAGCAGTACTTC | CATSSPSSYEQYF
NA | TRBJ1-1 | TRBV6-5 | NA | TGTGCCAGCGCCAAGGATGGGGGTTACGCTGAAGCTTTCTTT | CASAKDGGYAEAFF
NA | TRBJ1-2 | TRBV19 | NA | TGTGCCAGTAGTATTTTCTCAGGGAATAGCTACACCTTC | CASSIFSGNSYTF
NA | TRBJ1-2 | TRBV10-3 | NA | TGTGCCATCAGCGGGGGGAGGGACTATGGCTACACCTTC | CAISGGRDYGYTF
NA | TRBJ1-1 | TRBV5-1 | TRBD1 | TGCGCCAGCAGCCCACGAACAACGAGGACAGGGTACACTGAAGCTTTCTTT | CASSPRTTRTGYTEAFF
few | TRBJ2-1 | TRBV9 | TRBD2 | TGTGCCAGCAGCGTAGGAGGCGGGGGCTCCTACAATGAGCAGTTCTTC | CASSVGGGGSYNEQFF
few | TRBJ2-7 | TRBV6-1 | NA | TGTGCCAGCAGTGAATGGGAGGAGAACTACGAGCAGTACTTC | CASSEWEENYEQYF
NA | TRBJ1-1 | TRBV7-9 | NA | TGTGCCAGCAGCTTGCCGACAGGGAACACTGAAGCTTTCTTT | CASSLPTGNTEAFF
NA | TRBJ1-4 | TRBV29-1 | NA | TGCAGCGTTACCGCAGGGAATTCTAATGAAAAACTGTTTTTT | CSVTAGNSNEKLFF